The subject of this entry is one T cell receptor (beta chain). Germline loops: CDR1 KGHSH, CDR2 LQKENI. CDR3 length: 14 amino acids. V lost 3 bases, J lost 8 bases, and 13 bases lay in between. The data derive from a study of OX40 agonist ivuxolimab in advanced cancers. Clones were read by immunoSEQ multiplex PCR, and TCRdb kept only the in-frame ones, dropping some. The table lists approximately 120,000 clones, less than 95% of them singletons, with around 0.81% in the top ten. The origin of this receptor is an adult with an advanced solid tumor such as melanoma, head and neck, liver or kidney cancer. The sample in question was CD4+ or CD8+ T cells sorted from blood, obtained in a trial of the OX40 agonist ivuxolimab. V usage is TRBV18 and J usage is TRBJ1-4; D is possibly TRBD1 (6 bases). CDR3 sequence (DNA): TGTGCCAGCTCACCCTGGCAGGGGCAGGAAAAACTGTTTTTT. This translates into CASSPWQGQEKLFF.